These 4 T cell receptor beta chains came from one sample sequenced in a study of cytomegalovirus exposure and HLA in healthy donors. It was with 60 Vbeta and 13 Jbeta primers that the PCR ran. Using immunoSEQ multiplex PCR, the repertoire was profiled, and TCRdb retains in-frame clones only, with some absent. The sample shows about 200,000 clones, around three quarters of them seen only once. The sample taken for sequencing was PBMCs. These receptors all come from a woman aged 25 to 39 in good health and CMV-seropositive.

The chain couples TRBV21-1 to TRBJ2-6; no check of the table's D call, TRBD1, against the DNA was made. TRBV21-1 is described as a pseudogene. The CDR3 totals 18 residues. CDR3 loop: CASSGRQGPRSGANVLTF. DNA for the CDR3: TGTGCCAGCAGCGGACGACAGGGCCCGCGCTCTGGGGCCAACGTCCTGACTTTC.

The rearrangement joins TRBV6-1 to TRBJ1-1; TRBD1 aligns across 8 bases. The V gene end was trimmed by 3 bases and the J gene end by 5 bases; junction bases not matched to a gene: 14. In germline, CDR1 is MNHNS, CDR2 SASEGT. This CDR3 region has 17 residues. Here the CDR3 reads CASSDYTGGDGRTEAFF. CDR3 bases: TGTGCCAGCAGTGATTATACAGGGGGAGATGGGAGGACTGAAGCTTTCTTT.

The V call is TRBV19, the J call TRBJ2-2; D perhaps matches TRBD1 (5 bases). The CDR3 is 14 residues long. Germline loops: CDR1 LNHDA, CDR2 SQIVND (reference sequence). V lost 3 bases and J 7 bases, leaving 12 bases between the germline ends. For the CDR3, the DNA is TGTGCCAGTAGTATTCTCAGGGCTCACGGGGAGCTGTTTTTT. Translated: CASSILRAHGELFF.

This chain links TRBV12-5 with TRBJ2-5, with 7 nucleotides matching TRBD2. The trim removed 4 bases at V and 2 bases at J, leaving 13 bases unmatched. The CDR3 spans 17 residues. Germline V gene data show CDR1 as LGHNT and CDR2 as FRNRAP. This CDR3 reads CASGYLSGEGVQETQYF. CDR3 DNA: TGTGCTAGTGGTTACCTTTCGGGGGAGGGTGTGCAAGAGACCCAGTACTTC.